This T cell receptor (beta chain) was sequenced during a study of cytomegalovirus exposure and HLA in healthy donors. The PCR was carried out with 60 Vbeta primers and 13 Jbeta primers. TCRdb keeps only in-frame clones here, not all; method: immunoSEQ multiplex PCR. The repertoire consists of under 200,000 clones, with nearly 80% occurring once and the leading ten covering more than 12%. Per germline, CDR1 SGHRS and CDR2 YFSETQ. Between the trimmed V and J ends, which lost 4 bases and 4 bases, there was a span of 14 bases. This CDR3 spans 14 amino acids. The receptor was derived from a man over 45 in good health and CMV-seropositive. The V call is TRBV5-1, the J call TRBJ1-1, with D possibly being TRBD1 (5 bases). The sequenced sample was PBMCs. The CDR3 nucleotides are TGCGCCAGCAGCGCGTCCTGGGGGGTCACTGAAGCTTTCTTT. This encodes CASSASWGVTEAFF.